This TCR beta chain emerged from a study of tumor-infiltrating lymphocytes in primary liver carcinoma. Germline V lookup: CDR1 LGHNT, CDR2 FRNRAP. The CDR3 loop spans 12 amino acids. The tissue used was unsorted bulk material of about 19-33 mg. RNA and DNA were co-extracted from it with the AllPrep DNA/RNA mini kit. There were five separate regions sampled from each tumor. This clonotype has a single count. The junction departs from the called germline gene at one end, perhaps through a read error. Synthesis of TCR beta cDNA was carried out from around 500 ng total RNA with a constant-region primer. It was through three nested multiplex PCR rounds of slightly modified ARM-PCR that TCR beta libraries arose. Amplification in the first two PCR rounds was performed using TRBV1-TRBV30 forward primers and a C-beta reverse primer for 10 cycles each. A single record per CDR3 protein comes from TCRdb applying MiXCR to the multiplex PCR reads. Of more than 45,000 distinct CDR3 sequences listed, 70% to 85% are singletons.

The chain links TRBV12-5 to TRBJ2-2, with 7 bases fitting TRBD2. The TCR comes from a man aged 40-50 years with primary liver carcinoma and hepatitis B virus infection. Sequenced: liver tumor tissue from sampling region 3. Subset here: tumor region T3, left-lateral pole. The CDR3 loop is CVSGLGEGKLFF. In DNA, the CDR3 is TGTGTTAGTGGTTTAGGGGAGGGGAAGCTGTTTTTT.